The 21 T cell receptor beta chains presented below share a single source sample, sequenced in a study of identical twins. TCRdb fed the 5' RACE reads into MiXCR, producing one record per CDR3 protein. The sample has 450,000 to 650,000 distinct CDR3 sequences, 13% to 15% seen once. The data were also submitted as part of a second study, on yellow fever vaccine responses in identical twins.

Sequencing was carried out using CD4+ T cells sorted from blood. All receptors derive from a woman under 30 in good health.

This clonotype has more than one count but fewer than ten. This chain links TRBV10-2 with TRBJ2-7, with 10 bases that match TRBD1. Germline values: CDR1 WSHSY, CDR2 SAAADI. The V gene end was trimmed by 4 bases and the J gene end by 4 bases; junction bases not matched to a gene: 10. The CDR3 has 16 amino acids. In DNA, the CDR3 is TGCGCCAGCAGTGTCACCGGGACAGGGGCTCTTTACGAGCAGTACTTC. Protein sequence: CASSVTGTGALYEQYF.

The CDR3 spells CASSPGQGFLDIQYF. The CDR3 DNA sequence: TGTGCCAGCTCACCGGGACAGGGATTTCTGGACATTCAGTACTTC. The chain couples TRBV18 to TRBJ2-4; 9 bases are shared with TRBD1. Losses at the gene ends were 3 bases for V and 8 bases for J; bases not matched to a gene: 8. The CDR3 is made up of 15 amino acids. Germline values: CDR1 KGHSH, CDR2 LQKENI.

This clonotype was detected a few times. This chain joins TRBV20-1 and TRBJ2-1; either TRBD1 or TRBD2 may supply D (6 bases each). Germline lookup yields CDR1 DFQATT and CDR2 SNEGSKA (reference sequence). V was cut by 5 bases and J by 8 bases, with 16 bases left in between. This CDR3 contains 13 residues. CDR3 loop: CSAPTAGGDEQFF. In DNA form, the CDR3 reads TGCAGTGCTCCTACGGCCGGGGGCGATGAGCAGTTCTTC.

V gene TRBV7-9 combines with J gene TRBJ2-1; the match to TRBD1 covers 9 bases. V dropped 5 bases and J dropped 5; count of bases not matched to a gene: 4. Germline lookup yields CDR1 SEHNR and CDR2 FQNEAQ (reference sequence). The CDR3 consists of 14 residues. CDR3 sequence: CASSRTGENNEQFF. CDR3 coding DNA: TGTGCCAGCAGCCGGACAGGGGAAAACAATGAGCAGTTCTTC.

In its sample, this clonotype was seen a few times. The chain recombines TRBV6-1 with TRBJ2-7; maybe TRBD2 (6 bases). CDR1 and CDR2 (germline): MNHNS, SASEGT. This CDR3 has 14 residues. V was shortened by 5 bases and J by 4 bases, with 15 bases between the two germline ends. DNA of the CDR3: TGTGCCAGCAGTCTTCTGGGACTGGGATACGAGCAGTACGTC. Its protein is CASSLLGLGYEQYV.

This clonotype occurred a few times. The chain links TRBV20-1 to TRBJ1-5; TRBD1 matches 7 bases. CDR3 length equals 12 residues. CDR1 DFQATT and CDR2 SNEGSKA come from the germline V gene (reference sequence). Trimming removed 6 bases from V and 6 bases from J; junction bases left unmatched: 5. The CDR3 sequence is CSARDRGQPQHF. CDR3 coding DNA: TGCAGTGCCCGGGACAGAGGTCAGCCCCAGCATTTT.

In this sample, this clonotype turned up many times. V is TRBV5-1 and J is TRBJ2-7, with 7 bases aligning to TRBD1. CDR1 SGHRS and CDR2 YFSETQ come from the germline V gene. Trimming at V came to 0 bases and at J to 4 bases, leaving 4 bases not matched to a gene. The length of the CDR3 is 14 residues. The CDR3 nucleotides are TGCGCCAGCAGCTTGGGACAGGGAGTATACGAGCAGTACTTC. Protein sequence: CASSLGQGVYEQYF.

This clonotype was picked up many times. This sequence joins TRBV3-1 and TRBJ1-1; D is ambiguous. This CDR3 spans 14 amino acids. Germline V gene data show CDR1 as LGHDT and CDR2 as YNNKEL (reference sequence). Trimming took 5 bases from V and 2 from J, leaving 12 bases between them. The CDR3 region is CASSYMAGNTEAFF. The CDR3 DNA reads TGTGCCAGCAGCTACATGGCTGGAAACACTGAAGCTTTCTTT.

As regards this clonotype: One end of the junction varies from germline; a read error may be responsible. The gene calls are TRBV19 and TRBJ1-5, with unresolved D. This CDR3 has 13 residues. The germline V gene encodes CDR1 LNHDA and CDR2 SQIVND (reference sequence). CDR3 coding DNA: TGCTCCTCCCTTAGGCCAGGCCCACGCCCCCAGCATTTT. This translates into CSSLRPGPRPQHF.

This chain joins TRBV14 and TRBJ2-6, with a possible D match to TRBD1 (5 bases). CDR1 SGHDN and CDR2 FVKESK come from the germline V gene. V dropped 5 bases and J dropped 2 bases, with 13 bases sitting between them. The CDR3 is 16 residues long. The CDR3 sequence is CASSTRQKTGANVLTF. CDR3 sequence (DNA): TGTGCCAGCAGCACCCGACAGAAAACTGGGGCCAACGTCCTGACTTTC.

The chain carries TRBV6-2 or TRBV6-3 and TRBJ2-1, with 8 bases identical to TRBD2. The germline V gene encodes CDR1 MNHEY and CDR2 SVGEGT. The ends lost 1 base at V and 9 bases at J; junction bases unmatched: 8. This CDR3 has 15 residues. The CDR3 DNA is TGTGCCAGCAGTTACTATCTAGCGGGTCGGGGTGAGCAGTTCTTC. Translation: CASSYYLAGRGEQFF.

This clonotype was seen many times. This chain links TRBV3-1 with TRBJ1-4; D uncertain. The CDR3 has 12 amino acids. V was trimmed by 1 base and J by 8 bases, leaving 5 bases between them. CDR1 and CDR2 from the germline V gene are LGHDT and YNNKEL (reference sequence). CDR3 DNA sequence: TGTGCCAGCAGCCAAGCTCGGGAAAAACTGTTTTTT. This sequence encodes CASSQAREKLFF.

V usage is TRBV7-2 and J usage is TRBJ2-5; D might be TRBD1 or TRBD2, each matching 7 bases. The CDR3 has 16 residues. Germline-derived CDR1 and CDR2 are SGHTA and FQGNSA. Trimming left V 1 base short and J 4 bases short, with 16 bases between. The CDR3 here is CASSLVWAGGGETQYF. The CDR3 nucleotides read TGTGCCAGCAGCTTAGTCTGGGCAGGGGGGGGAGAGACCCAGTACTTC.

In this sample, this clonotype turned up a few times. The genes are TRBV20-1 and TRBJ2-7, with a weak D call TRBD2 (6 bases). Germline lookup yields CDR1 DFQATT and CDR2 SNEGSKA (reference sequence). The CDR3 totals 14 residues. This chain's CDR3 is CSARGELGLIEQYV. The CDR3 DNA reads TGCAGTGCCAGAGGGGAATTGGGACTGATCGAGCAGTACGTC.

This rearrangement joins TRBV5-1 to TRBJ2-7; 8 nucleotides line up with TRBD1. The germline CDR1 and CDR2 sequences are SGHRS and YFSETQ. Germline trimming cut 3 bases from V and 5 bases from J; bases unmatched to any gene: 13. The CDR3 is 16 amino acids. The CDR3 region is CASSSHGQGDFNEQYF. In DNA form, the CDR3 reads TGCGCCAGCAGCTCTCACGGACAGGGTGATTTCAACGAGCAGTACTTC.

This clonotype was seen many times. The genes are TRBV12-3 or TRBV12-4 and TRBJ2-1, with 11 bases aligning to TRBD2. The V segment lost 10 bases and the J segment 5 bases; nucleotides outside the gene matches: 7. The CDR3 runs to 14 residues. CDR3 residues: CAIQGTSGNNEQFF. CDR3 DNA: TGTGCCATCCAGGGGACTAGCGGAAACAATGAGCAGTTCTTC.

The chain combines TRBV18 with TRBJ1-1; D gene uncertain. V shed 5 bases and J shed 0 bases, with 16 bases lying between them. This CDR3 has 16 amino acids. Germline assignment: CDR1 KGHSH and CDR2 LQKENI. DNA of the CDR3: TGTGCCAGCTCAGGAACTAGTCGACCTTTGAACACTGAAGCTTTCTTT. Its protein is CASSGTSRPLNTEAFF.

This clonotype was found a few times. The gene calls are TRBV7-2 and TRBJ1-6; D not resolved. The length of the CDR3 is 15 residues. Trimming took off 1 base at V and 10 bases at J, with 14 bases between the two ends. Germline assignment: CDR1 SGHTA and CDR2 FQGNSA. The CDR3 region is CASSLDGVIGSPLHF. The CDR3 DNA reads as TGTGCCAGCAGCTTAGATGGTGTTATTGGGTCACCCCTCCACTTT.

This clonotype has a handful of counts. The J gene is TRBJ2-2, the V gene TRBV7-7, with 7 bases lining up with TRBD1. The CDR3 has 12 amino acids. CDR1 is SSHAT, CDR2 FNYEAQ, per germline (reference sequence). V lost 5 bases and J lost 8; bases outside the gene matches: 2. The CDR3 loop reads CASSPRGGELFF. In nucleotides, the CDR3 is TGTGCCAGCAGCCCCAGGGGGGGGGAGCTGTTTTTT.

This clonotype appeared a few times. The rearrangement links TRBV5-1 to TRBJ2-5; TRBD2 aligns across 10 bases. This CDR3 region has 18 residues. Germline CDR1 reads SGHRS; CDR2 reads YFSETQ. V dropped 1 base and J dropped 2; count of bases not matched to a gene: 11. The CDR3 sequence is CASSLKASSGRGQETQYF. In DNA form, the CDR3 reads TGCGCCAGCAGCTTGAAGGCGTCTAGCGGGAGAGGGCAAGAGACCCAGTACTTC. Filled out from reference TRBV5-1 and TRBJ2-5, the complete variable domain reads KAGVTQTPRYLIKTRGQQVTLSCSPISGHRSVSWYQQTPGQGLQFLFEYFSETQRNKGNFPGRFSGRQFSNSRSEMNVSTLELGDSALYLCASSLKASSGRGQETQYFGPGTRLLVL.

This rearrangement joins TRBV6-1 to TRBJ2-6; D gene ambiguous. The CDR3 has 16 residues. Germline loops: CDR1 MNHNS, CDR2 SASEGT. V was clipped by 8 bases and J by 0 bases, with 14 bases between them. CDR3 DNA sequence: TGTGCCAGCTTACCGCTTCTTAGCTCTGGGGCCAACGTCCTGACTTTC. The encoded protein is CASLPLLSSGANVLTF.